This passage covers 7 T cell receptor beta chains from one sample sequenced in a study of CD8 T cells in Susac syndrome. An amount of RNA that ranged from about 0.45 to 1 ug was reverse transcribed with random hexamers. A single record per CDR3 protein comes from TCRdb applying MiXCR to the immunoSEQ multiplex PCR reads. The sample lists more than 150,000 distinct CDR3 sequences; approximately 95% were seen once. The sequenced material came from CD4+ T cells from PBMCs. Source of these receptors: a human donor with Susac syndrome.

This rearrangement joins TRBV4-2 to TRBJ1-2, with TRBD1 matching 7 bases. The CDR3 extends over 14 amino acids. V lost 1 base to trimming and J lost 4 bases; unmatched junction nucleotides: 3. CDR1 LGHNA and CDR2 YNFKEQ come from the germline V gene. This chain's CDR3 is CASSQGQGGYGYTF. The CDR3 nucleotides are TGTGCCAGCAGCCAAGGTCAGGGGGGCTATGGCTACACCTTC.

The V gene is TRBV7-2, the J gene TRBJ2-3; 12 bases are a match to TRBD2. With V trimmed by 8 bases and J by 5 bases, 11 bases remained unmatched. The CDR3 length is 16 residues. From germline, CDR1 is SGHTA and CDR2 FQGNSA. CDR3 in DNA: TGTGCCAGCGGATTTAGGACTAGCGGGGATGGAGATACGCAGTATTTT. It is translated as CASGFRTSGDGDTQYF.

The V gene is TRBV29-1, the J gene TRBJ2-3, with D unclear. The length of the CDR3 is 14 residues. V was clipped by 6 bases and J by 4 bases, with 17 bases between them. Germline lookup yields CDR1 SQVTM and CDR2 ANQGSEA. The CDR3 sequence is CSVLSGGEADTQYF. The CDR3 DNA reads as TGCAGCGTCCTTTCCGGTGGCGAAGCAGATACGCAGTATTTT.

The chain has TRBV11-2 and TRBJ2-3; the match to TRBD2 covers 10 bases. Germline trimming cut 2 bases from V and 5 bases from J; bases unmatched to any gene: 7. Germline CDR1 is SGHAT and CDR2 is FQNNGV. The CDR3 totals 16 residues. The CDR3 DNA reads TGTGCCAGCAGCTTATTCCAGCGGGGGGGCGGAGATACGCAGTATTTT. Protein: CASSLFQRGGGDTQYF.

This clonotype has a handful of counts. V is TRBV11-2 and J is TRBJ1-2; D not resolved. V was clipped by 1 base and J by 6 bases, with 9 bases between them. The CDR3 contains 13 residues. The V gene's germline CDR1 is SGHAT and CDR2 FQNNGV. The CDR3 sequence is CASSLGPGDGYTF. The CDR3 region has the DNA TGTGCCAGCAGCTTAGGTCCAGGTGATGGCTACACCTTC. Based on the CDR3 plus reference TRBV11-2 and TRBJ1-2, the full variable domain is EAGVAQSPRYKIIEKRQSVAFWCNPISGHATLYWYQQILGQGPKLLIQFQNNGVVDDSQLPKDRFSAERLKGVDSTLKIQPAKLEDSAVYLCASSLGPGDGYTFGSGTRLTVV.

J is TRBJ2-5 and V is TRBV6-1, with no clear D. The CDR3 sequence is 12 residues long. V dropped 0 bases and J dropped 7 bases, with 6 bases sitting between them. Germline CDR1 is MNHNS and CDR2 is SASEGT. As DNA, the CDR3 is TGTGCCAGCAGTGAAGCATCCGGGACCCAGTACTTC. Amino acid sequence: CASSEASGTQYF.

The genes are TRBV5-1 and TRBJ1-1; 9 positions match TRBD1. Germline V gives CDR1 SGHRS, CDR2 YFSETQ. The CDR3 totals 15 residues. The junction had 9 bases not matched to a gene; V was cut back by 4 bases and J by 5 bases. The CDR3 nucleotides read TGCGCCAGCAGCCTCCAGACAGGGGGATGGACTGAAGCTTTCTTT. As protein: CASSLQTGGWTEAFF. Full variable domain (outside the CDR3, taken from reference TRBV5-1 and TRBJ1-1): KAGVTQTPRYLIKTRGQQVTLSCSPISGHRSVSWYQQTPGQGLQFLFEYFSETQRNKGNFPGRFSGRQFSNSRSEMNVSTLELGDSALYLCASSLQTGGWTEAFFGQGTRLTVV.